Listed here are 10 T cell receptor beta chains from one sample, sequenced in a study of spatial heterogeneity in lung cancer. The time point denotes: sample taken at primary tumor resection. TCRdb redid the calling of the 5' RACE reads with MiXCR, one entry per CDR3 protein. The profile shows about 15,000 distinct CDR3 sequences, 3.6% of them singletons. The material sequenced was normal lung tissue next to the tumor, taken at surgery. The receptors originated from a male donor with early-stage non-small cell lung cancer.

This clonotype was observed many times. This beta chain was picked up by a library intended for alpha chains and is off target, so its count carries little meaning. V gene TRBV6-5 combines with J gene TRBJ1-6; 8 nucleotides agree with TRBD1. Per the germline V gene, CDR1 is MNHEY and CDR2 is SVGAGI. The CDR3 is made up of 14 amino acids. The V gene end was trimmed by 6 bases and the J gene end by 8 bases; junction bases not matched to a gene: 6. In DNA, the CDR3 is TGTGCCAGCAGGCTGACAGGGGAAGATTCACCCCTCCACTTT. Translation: CASRLTGEDSPLHF.

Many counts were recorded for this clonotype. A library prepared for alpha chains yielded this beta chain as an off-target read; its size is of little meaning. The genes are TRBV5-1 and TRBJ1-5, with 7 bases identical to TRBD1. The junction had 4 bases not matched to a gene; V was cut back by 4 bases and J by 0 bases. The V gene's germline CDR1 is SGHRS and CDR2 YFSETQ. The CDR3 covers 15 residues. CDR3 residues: CASSVTGDSNQPQHF. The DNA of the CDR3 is TGCGCCAGCAGCGTTACAGGGGATAGCAATCAGCCCCAGCATTTT.

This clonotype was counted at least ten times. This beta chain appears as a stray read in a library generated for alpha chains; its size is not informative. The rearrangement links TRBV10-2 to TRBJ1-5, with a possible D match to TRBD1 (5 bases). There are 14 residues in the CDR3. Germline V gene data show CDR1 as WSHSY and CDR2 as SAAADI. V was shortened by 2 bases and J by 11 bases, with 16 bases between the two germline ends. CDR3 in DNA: TGCGCCAGCAGTGAGCCCGGGGGGGATTTGGCCCAGCATTTT. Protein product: CASSEPGGDLAQHF.

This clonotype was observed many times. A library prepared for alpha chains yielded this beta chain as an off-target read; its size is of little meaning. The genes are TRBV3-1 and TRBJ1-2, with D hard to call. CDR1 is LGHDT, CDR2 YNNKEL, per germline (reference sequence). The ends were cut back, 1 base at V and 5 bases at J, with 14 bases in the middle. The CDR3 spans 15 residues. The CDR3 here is CASSQAPIEAYGYTF. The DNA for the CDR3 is TGTGCCAGCAGCCAAGCGCCGATAGAGGCTTATGGCTACACCTTC.

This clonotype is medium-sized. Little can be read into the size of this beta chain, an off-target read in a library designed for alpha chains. In DNA, the CDR3 is TGTGCCAGCACCGACAGGGAAAACTCCTACGAGCAGTACTTC. Its translation is CASTDRENSYEQYF. The gene calls are TRBV2 and TRBJ2-7; TRBD1 aligns across 7 bases. Trimming cost V 7 bases and J 0 bases; bases outside gene matches: 6. CDR1 and CDR2 (germline): SNHLY, FYNNEI. This CDR3 has 14 amino acids.

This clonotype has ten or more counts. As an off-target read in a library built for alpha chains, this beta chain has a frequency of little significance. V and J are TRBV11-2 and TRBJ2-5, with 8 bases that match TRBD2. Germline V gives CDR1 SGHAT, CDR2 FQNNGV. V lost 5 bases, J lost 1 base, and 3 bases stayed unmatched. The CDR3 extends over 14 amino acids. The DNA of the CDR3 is TGTGCCAGCAGCCGGGGGGGTTTCCAAGAGACCCAGTACTTC. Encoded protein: CASSRGGFQETQYF. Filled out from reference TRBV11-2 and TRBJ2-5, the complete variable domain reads EAGVAQSPRYKIIEKRQSVAFWCNPISGHATLYWYQQILGQGPKLLIQFQNNGVVDDSQLPKDRFSAERLKGVDSTLKIQPAKLEDSAVYLCASSRGGFQETQYFGPGTRLLVL.

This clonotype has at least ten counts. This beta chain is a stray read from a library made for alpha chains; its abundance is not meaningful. The CDR3 DNA reads TGTGCCAGCAGCGCGACCAGCCCAGCGGGGACCGGGGAGCTGTTTTTT. Encoded protein: CASSATSPAGTGELFF. V is TRBV7-9 and J is TRBJ2-2; 7 nucleotides agree with TRBD2. The V gene end was trimmed by 5 bases and the J gene end by 5 bases; junction bases not matched to a gene: 11. This CDR3 is 16 amino acids long. The V gene's germline CDR1 is SEHNR and CDR2 FQNEAQ (reference sequence).

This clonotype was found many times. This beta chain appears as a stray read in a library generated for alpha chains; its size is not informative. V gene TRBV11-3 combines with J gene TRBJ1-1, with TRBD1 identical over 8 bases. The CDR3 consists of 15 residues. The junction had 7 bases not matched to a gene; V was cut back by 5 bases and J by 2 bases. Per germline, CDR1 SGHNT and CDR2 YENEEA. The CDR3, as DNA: TGTGCCAGCAGCGTGCGGACAGGGTCTAACACTGAAGCTTTCTTT. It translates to CASSVRTGSNTEAFF.

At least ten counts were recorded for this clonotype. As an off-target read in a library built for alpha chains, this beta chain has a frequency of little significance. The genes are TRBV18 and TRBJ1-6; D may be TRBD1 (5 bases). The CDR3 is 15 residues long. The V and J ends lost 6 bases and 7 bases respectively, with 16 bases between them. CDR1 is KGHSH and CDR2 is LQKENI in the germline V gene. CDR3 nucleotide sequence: TGTGCCAGCTCCCTCGGACACGGAGGGAATTCACCCCTCCACTTT. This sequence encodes CASSLGHGGNSPLHF.

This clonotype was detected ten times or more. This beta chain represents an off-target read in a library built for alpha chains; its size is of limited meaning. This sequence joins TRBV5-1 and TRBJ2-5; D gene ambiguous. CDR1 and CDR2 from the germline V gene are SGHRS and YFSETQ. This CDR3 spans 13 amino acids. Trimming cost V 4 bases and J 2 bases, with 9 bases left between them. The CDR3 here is CASSLVLQETQYF. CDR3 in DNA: TGCGCCAGCAGCCTGGTGTTGCAAGAGACCCAGTACTTC.